This T cell receptor beta chain was identified in a study of T cells in Graves' hyperthyroidism and ophthalmopathy. Concerning this clonotype itself: A much larger clone differs by one base, so this may be a read error.

CDR3 length equals 13 residues. The V gene's germline CDR1 is KGHSH and CDR2 LQKENI. TCR beta CDR3 regions were amplified from RNA. First-round RT-PCR targeting the TCR CDR3 was performed with the HTBI primer set. MiXCR was run by TCRdb on the multiplex PCR reads, yielding one entry per CDR3 protein. The sample includes some 560,000 distinct CDR3 sequences, about 14% of them seen just once. The origin of this receptor is a woman aged 40 to 49 with Graves' hyperthyroidism. The chain joins TRBV18 to TRBJ2-5; 7 bases are a match to TRBD1. The material sequenced was blood. Written as DNA, the CDR3 is TGTGCCAGCTCACGACAGGGAGAAGAGGCCCAGTACTTC. Protein: CASSRQGEEAQYF.